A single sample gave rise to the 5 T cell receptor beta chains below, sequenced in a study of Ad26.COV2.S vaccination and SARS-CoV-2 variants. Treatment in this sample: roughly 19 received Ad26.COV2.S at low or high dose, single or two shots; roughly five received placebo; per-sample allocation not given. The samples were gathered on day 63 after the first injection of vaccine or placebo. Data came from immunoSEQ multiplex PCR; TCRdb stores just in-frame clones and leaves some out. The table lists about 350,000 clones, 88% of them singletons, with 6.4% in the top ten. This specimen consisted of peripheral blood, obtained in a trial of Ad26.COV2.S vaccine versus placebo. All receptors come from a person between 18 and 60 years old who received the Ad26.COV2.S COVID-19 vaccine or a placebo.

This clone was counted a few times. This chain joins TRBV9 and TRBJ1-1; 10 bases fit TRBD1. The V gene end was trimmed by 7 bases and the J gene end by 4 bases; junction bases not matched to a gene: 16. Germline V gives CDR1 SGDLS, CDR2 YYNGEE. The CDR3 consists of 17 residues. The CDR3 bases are TGTGCCAGCGCTCGGACAGGGGGTCTTTTATCAGGCACTGAAGCTTTCTTT. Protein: CASARTGGLLSGTEAFF.

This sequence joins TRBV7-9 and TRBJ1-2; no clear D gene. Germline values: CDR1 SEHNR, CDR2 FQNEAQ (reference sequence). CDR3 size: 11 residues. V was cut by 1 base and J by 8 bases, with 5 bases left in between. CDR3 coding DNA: TGTGCCAGCAGCTTAGTTCAAGGCTACACCTTC. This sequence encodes CASSLVQGYTF.

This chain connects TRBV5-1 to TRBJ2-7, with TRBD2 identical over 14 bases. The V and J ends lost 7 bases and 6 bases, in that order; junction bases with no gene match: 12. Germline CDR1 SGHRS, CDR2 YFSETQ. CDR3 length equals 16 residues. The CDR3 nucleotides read TGCGCCAGCGCCGACAAGGGACTAGCGGGAGTGCTCGAGCAGTACTTC. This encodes CASADKGLAGVLEQYF.

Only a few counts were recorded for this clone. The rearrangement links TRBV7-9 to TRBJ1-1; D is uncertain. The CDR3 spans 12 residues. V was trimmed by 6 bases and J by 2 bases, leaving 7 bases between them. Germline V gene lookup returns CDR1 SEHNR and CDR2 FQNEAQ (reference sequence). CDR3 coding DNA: TGTGCCAGCAGTCCCGTTAACACTGAAGCTTTCTTT. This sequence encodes CASSPVNTEAFF.

The CDR3 nucleotides read TGTGCCTGGGATGGGGGCACTGAAGCTTTCTTT. Residues: CAWDGGTEAFF. The chain links TRBV30 to TRBJ1-1; tentative D call: TRBD1 (5 bases). Deletions cut 5 bases from V and 4 bases from J, with 8 bases between. Germline CDR1 and CDR2: GTSNPN and SVGIG (reference sequence). The CDR3 consists of 11 residues.